What follows is one TCR beta chain and its context. Its antigen is as yet unknown. The data originate from a study of identical twins. Study outcomes and limitations: Memory repertoires lacked the insertion deficit that abundant cord blood beta clonotypes showed. Out-of-frame alpha sequences common to twins exhibited an excess of low generation probability.

The J segment lost 0 bases and the V segment lost 1 base, leaving 3 bases of the junction unmatched. Germline assignment: CDR1 DFQATT and CDR2 SNEGSKA (reference sequence). The CDR3 spans 15 residues. TCRdb itself ran the 5' RACE reads through MiXCR, one entry per CDR3 protein. The sample carries roughly 1.6 million distinct CDR3 sequences, more than 30% recorded once. V is TRBV20-1 and J is TRBJ2-7, with TRBD1 matching over 10 bases. The source material was cord blood. The source is a newborn girl in good health. Here the CDR3 reads CSARGDRGLSYEQYF. DNA of the CDR3: TGCAGTGCTAGAGGCGACAGGGGGCTCTCCTACGAGCAGTACTTC.